The 2 T cell receptor beta chains listed next were all sequenced from one sample in a study of blood T cell repertoires in COVID-19. Sequenced by immunoSEQ multiplex PCR; TCRdb stores in-frame clones only, minus some. The sample contains approximately 530,000 clones, 85% to 90% of which appear only once. Sequencing input: peripheral blood. Every receptor here comes from a woman in her fifties or sixties with COVID-19, enrolled during active disease.

This clone was counted only a few times. CDR3 amino acids: CASSHPKGGTGAPSSGNTIYF. The CDR3 DNA is TGCGCCAGCAGCCATCCTAAAGGGGGGACAGGGGCCCCGAGCTCTGGAAACACCATATATTTT. The chain uses TRBV4-1 and TRBJ1-3, with 10 bases identical to TRBD1. The germline CDR1 and CDR2 sequences are MGHRA and YSYEKL. The CDR3 runs to 21 residues. Trimming removed 3 bases from V and 0 bases from J; junction bases left unmatched: 17.

This clone has only a few counts. The rearrangement links TRBV5-5 to TRBJ1-1; D unresolved. The ends were cut back, 0 bases at V and 4 bases at J, with 16 bases in the middle. The CDR3 is 16 amino acids. Germline CDR1 and CDR2: SGHKS and YYEKEE (reference sequence). In nucleotides, the CDR3 is TGTGCCAGCAGCTTGGCCGTTTTCGTAGGGAGCACTGAAGCTTTCTTT. Translated, it gives CASSLAVFVGSTEAFF. The full variable domain, with the rest looked up from reference TRBV5-5 and TRBJ1-1, is DAGVTQSPTHLIKTRGQQVTLRCSPISGHKSVSWYQQVLGQGPQFIFQYYEKEERGRGNFPDRFSARQFPNYSSELNVNALLLGDSALYLCASSLAVFVGSTEAFFGQGTRLTVV.